The 26 T cell receptor beta chains below come from one sample, sequenced in a study of CD8+CD57+ T cells in acquired aplastic anemia. Using genomic DNA as the template, TCR beta VDJ and CDR3 profiling was carried out. Via MiXCR, TCRdb re-called the reads, giving one row per CDR3 protein. The sample shows 110,000 or so distinct CDR3 sequences, 45% to 60% of them seen only once. Whoever was chosen for sequencing had shown CD8+CD57+ cell expansion by flow cytometry. Sequenced input: sorted CD4+, CD8+, or CD8+CD57+ T cells (not recorded which) from PBMCs. The source is a human donor with aplastic anemia.

The V and J genes are TRBV7-2 and TRBJ2-5; D not resolved. Germline-derived CDR1 and CDR2 are SGHTA and FQGNSA. V lost 5 bases, J lost 2 bases, and 9 bases lay in between. This CDR3 is built from 13 residues. The CDR3 DNA reads as TGTGCCAGCAGCCCCAGGTTACAAGAGACCCAGTACTTC. The encoded protein is CASSPRLQETQYF.

The chain couples TRBV5-1 to TRBJ1-1, with 7 bases lining up with TRBD1. V was pared by 4 bases and J by 1 base, with 7 bases of the junction left unmatched. CDR1 and CDR2 from the germline V gene are SGHRS and YFSETQ. CDR3 size: 15 residues. CDR3: CASSVQGTENTEAFF. CDR3 coding DNA: TGCGCCAGCAGCGTGCAAGGGACAGAGAACACTGAAGCTTTCTTT.

The chain has TRBV20-1 and TRBJ2-1; D is undetermined. CDR1 is DFQATT, CDR2 SNEGSKA, per germline (reference sequence). The CDR3 sequence is 14 residues long. V lost 4 bases, J lost 0 bases, and 10 bases lay in between. The CDR3, as DNA: TGCAGTGCTAAGACTCCGAGCTCCTACAATGAGCAGTTCTTC. It encodes CSAKTPSSYNEQFF.

As concerns this clonotype: This sequence may be a read error, since a much larger clone differs from it by one base. This chain's CDR3 is CASSSIAGTYNDEQFF. In DNA form, the CDR3 reads TGTGCCAGCAGTTCGATAGCCGGGACTTACAACGATGAGCAGTTCTTC. The chain recombines TRBV12-3 or TRBV12-4 with TRBJ2-1, with D tentatively TRBD2 (6 bases). V shed 4 bases and J shed 8 bases, with 21 bases lying between them. There are 16 residues in the CDR3.

This clonotype was detected only a few times. The CDR3 here is CASTLGPLGYNEQFF. As DNA, the CDR3 is TGTGCCAGCACCCTAGGACCATTAGGGTACAATGAGCAGTTCTTC. This chain uses TRBV27 with TRBJ2-1; D is unresolved. Germline CDR1 and CDR2: MNHEY and SMNVEV (reference sequence). The V end was cut by 7 bases, the J end by 4 bases, with 17 bases between. CDR3 length: 15 amino acids.

This clonotype came up many times. The gene calls are TRBV5-8 and TRBJ2-3; no reliable D call. Germline V gene lookup returns CDR1 SGHTS and CDR2 YDEGEE. V was trimmed by 1 base and J by 1 base, leaving 7 bases between them. The CDR3 covers 14 residues. CDR3 amino acids: CASSLSVRTDTQYF. The DNA for the CDR3 is TGTGCCAGCAGCTTGTCGGTACGCACAGATACGCAGTATTTT.

The genes are TRBV15 and TRBJ2-3, with D possibly being TRBD1 or TRBD2 (5 bases each). Between the trimmed V and J ends, which lost 5 bases and 2 bases, there was a span of 17 bases. Germline assignment: CDR1 LNHNV and CDR2 YYDKDF (reference sequence). This CDR3 is 16 amino acids long. The CDR3 loop reads CATSSRDRVLTDTQYF. The CDR3, as DNA: TGTGCCACCAGCTCTCGGGACCGCGTACTCACAGATACGCAGTATTTT.

This clonotype was found a few times. The chain uses TRBV24-1 and TRBJ2-3, with D perhaps matching TRBD2 (6 bases). Trimming pared 8 bases from V and 3 bases from J, leaving 11 bases between. The CDR3 is 13 amino acids. Germline CDR1 reads KGHDR; CDR2 reads SFDVKD. Here the CDR3 DNA reads TGTGCCACCAACGGGGCGGGGACAGATACGCAGTATTTT. Its protein product is CATNGAGTDTQYF.

The CDR3 spells CSARDSRTSTDTQYF. Written as DNA, the CDR3 is TGCAGTGCCCGGGACTCTCGGACTAGCACAGATACGCAGTATTTT. V and J are TRBV20-1 and TRBJ2-3, with D tentatively TRBD2 (6 bases). This CDR3 contains 15 residues. Germline assignment: CDR1 DFQATT and CDR2 SNEGSKA (reference sequence). With 6 bases removed from V and 0 bases from J, the gap between germline ends came to 16 bases.

Notes on this clonotype: This could be a read error, since a much larger clone is one nucleotide away. The chain links TRBV4-1 to TRBJ1-2; 9 nucleotides align to TRBD1. The CDR3 has 15 amino acids. CDR1 and CDR2 (germline): MGHRA, YSYEKL. The CDR3 coding sequence is TGCGCCAGCAGCCATCCGGGACAGGGAGGTGCGGGCTTCACCTTC. It codes for CASSHPGQGGAGFTF.

The V and J genes are TRBV29-1 and TRBJ2-3; D call uncertain. V was clipped by 7 bases and J by 13 bases, with 18 bases between them. Germline CDR1 is SQVTM and CDR2 is ANQGSEA. This CDR3 is built from 11 residues. As DNA, the CDR3 is TGCAGCGCCAAGATGGTGGACCGGGAGTATTTT. Translation gives CSAKMVDREYF.

The V and J genes are TRBV2 and TRBJ2-7; no firm D call. Germline assignment: CDR1 SNHLY and CDR2 FYNNEI. The CDR3 spans 13 residues. V was trimmed by 8 bases and J by 0 bases, leaving 11 bases between them. The CDR3 protein is CASHGDNSYEQYF. The CDR3 DNA is TGTGCCAGCCACGGAGACAACTCCTACGAGCAGTACTTC.

The J gene is TRBJ2-7, the V gene TRBV20-1; 9 nucleotides align to TRBD1. The length of the CDR3 is 13 residues. The J segment lost 3 bases and the V segment lost 6 bases, leaving 6 bases of the junction unmatched. CDR1 is DFQATT and CDR2 is SNEGSKA in the germline V gene (reference sequence). The DNA of the CDR3 is TGCAGTGCCCCGGGACAGGGCCACTACGAGCAGTACTTC. It yields the protein CSAPGQGHYEQYF.

The V call is TRBV10-3, the J call TRBJ2-7; 11 nucleotides agree with TRBD2. The CDR3 is 16 residues long. V lost 6 bases to trimming and J lost 1 base; unmatched junction nucleotides: 8. CDR1 and CDR2 from the germline V gene are ENHRY and SYGVKD. In DNA, the CDR3 is TGTGCCATCAGAGCGGGGACTAGCGGAGTTTCCTACGAGCAGTACTTC. Encoded protein: CAIRAGTSGVSYEQYF.

This clonotype was seen only a few times. The CDR3 loop is CASSLPGQDTGELFF. The CDR3 DNA sequence: TGTGCCAGCTCACTCCCGGGACAGGACACCGGGGAGCTGTTTTTT. The V call is TRBV18, the J call TRBJ2-2; 8 nucleotides agree with TRBD1. Trimming at V came to 4 bases and at J to 3 bases, leaving 4 bases not matched to a gene. Germline assignment: CDR1 KGHSH and CDR2 LQKENI. The CDR3 totals 15 residues. The whole variable domain, filled in from reference TRBV18 and TRBJ2-2, reads NAGVMQNPRHLVRRRGQEARLRCSPMKGHSHVYWYRQLPEEGLKFMVYLQKENIIDESGMPKERFSAEFPKEGPSILRIQQVVRGDSAAYFCASSLPGQDTGELFFGEGSRLTVL.

The chain recombines TRBV10-3 with TRBJ1-2; tentatively, D is TRBD1 (6 bases). V was trimmed by 3 bases and J by 3 bases, leaving 8 bases between them. The CDR3 extends over 13 amino acids. Germline V gene sequence: CDR1 ENHRY, CDR2 SYGVKD. CDR3 in amino acids: CAISEYRDYGYTF. CDR3 in DNA: TGTGCCATCAGTGAATACAGGGACTATGGCTACACCTTC.

This clonotype is a singleton in its sample. The V call is TRBV25-1, the J call TRBJ1-2, with TRBD1 matching 8 bases. The CDR3 totals 17 residues. The V and J ends lost 1 base and 3 bases, in that order; junction bases with no gene match: 10. Germline V gene lookup returns CDR1 MGHDK and CDR2 SYGVNS. CDR3 in amino acids: CASSEFYTGQGDYGYTF. The CDR3 DNA reads as TGTGCCAGCAGTGAATTTTATACAGGACAGGGAGACTATGGCTACACCTTC.

This clonotype was detected many times. The chain combines TRBV20-1 with TRBJ2-5; 8 bases match TRBD2. Germline V gene sequence: CDR1 DFQATT, CDR2 SNEGSKA (reference sequence). The CDR3 extends over 16 amino acids. The trim removed 3 bases at V and 5 bases at J, leaving 14 bases unmatched. CDR3 nucleotides: TGCAGTGCTAGGAGGGCGCATAGCGGGGTGGAGGAGACCCAGTACTTC. This translates into CSARRAHSGVEETQYF.

The chain recombines TRBV3-1 with TRBJ2-5, with D uncertain. The CDR3 extends over 12 amino acids. The germline V and J ends were trimmed by 5 bases and 5 bases, with 9 bases remaining between them. Germline assignment: CDR1 LGHDT and CDR2 YNNKEL (reference sequence). CDR3 DNA: TGTGCCAGCAGCTCGGCCGGGGAGACCCAGTACTTC. Translating it yields CASSSAGETQYF.

The V and J genes are TRBV24-1 and TRBJ1-2; 9 nucleotides line up with TRBD1. In germline, CDR1 is KGHDR, CDR2 SFDVKD. The CDR3 runs to 15 residues. Trimming removed 3 bases from V and 6 bases from J; junction bases left unmatched: 7. The CDR3: CATSDTADRGDGYTF. Here the CDR3 DNA reads TGTGCCACCAGTGATACAGCGGACAGGGGTGATGGCTACACCTTC.

The V gene is TRBV20-1, the J gene TRBJ2-3; 13 nucleotides align to TRBD2. This CDR3 has 14 residues. Losses at the gene ends were 5 bases for V and 5 bases for J; bases not matched to a gene: 4. Per germline, CDR1 DFQATT and CDR2 SNEGSKA (reference sequence). The CDR3 nucleotides are TGCAGTGCTTCCGGGACTAGCGGGGAAGATACGCAGTATTTT. Its protein is CSASGTSGEDTQYF.

The CDR3 DNA reads as TGTGCCAGCAGTTTAGCTAGCAGGGTCACAGATACGCAGTATTTT. This translates into CASSLASRVTDTQYF. The chain links TRBV12-3 or TRBV12-4 to TRBJ2-3, with D perhaps matching TRBD1 (5 bases). The CDR3 has 15 amino acids. V lost 0 bases to trimming and J lost 2 bases, with 9 bases between them.

V usage is TRBV10-3 and J usage is TRBJ2-2; D gene uncertain. There are 15 residues in the CDR3. Per germline, CDR1 ENHRY and CDR2 SYGVKD. Deletions cut 2 bases from V and 0 bases from J, with 7 bases between. The DNA for the CDR3 is TGTGCCATCAGTGAGCGTAGTCCGAACACCGGGGAGCTGTTTTTT. Translated, it gives CAISERSPNTGELFF.

This clonotype is classed as medium-sized (0.01 to 0.1%). This rearrangement joins TRBV27 to TRBJ2-7; unclear D gene. Trimming cost V 3 bases and J 1 base, with 10 bases left between them. Germline V lookup: CDR1 MNHEY, CDR2 SMNVEV (reference sequence). The CDR3 totals 14 residues. DNA for the CDR3: TGTGCCAGCAGTTTGGGCGACGTATCCTACGAGCAGTACTTC. Amino acid sequence: CASSLGDVSYEQYF.

A note on this clonotype: Since the CDR3 does not end with the conserved phenylalanine or tryptophan, this likely comes from a read error. The V call is TRBV24-1, the J call TRBJ2-1; the D is unclear. The V gene's germline CDR1 is KGHDR and CDR2 SFDVKD. V was clipped by 4 bases and J by 7 bases, with 13 bases between them. The CDR3 contains 14 residues. CDR3 sequence (DNA): TGTGCCACCAGTGACCACAAAGAGCTTAATGAGCAGTTCCTC. Protein product: CATSDHKELNEQFL.

This clonotype was observed once. V and J are TRBV10-3 and TRBJ2-3; D not certain. The CDR3 has 11 residues. CDR1 and CDR2 from the germline V gene are ENHRY and SYGVKD. Between the trimmed V and J ends, which lost 10 bases and 3 bases, there was a span of 8 bases. This chain's CDR3 is CASRLTDTQYF. CDR3 nucleotides: TGTGCCAGCAGGTTAACAGATACGCAGTATTTT.